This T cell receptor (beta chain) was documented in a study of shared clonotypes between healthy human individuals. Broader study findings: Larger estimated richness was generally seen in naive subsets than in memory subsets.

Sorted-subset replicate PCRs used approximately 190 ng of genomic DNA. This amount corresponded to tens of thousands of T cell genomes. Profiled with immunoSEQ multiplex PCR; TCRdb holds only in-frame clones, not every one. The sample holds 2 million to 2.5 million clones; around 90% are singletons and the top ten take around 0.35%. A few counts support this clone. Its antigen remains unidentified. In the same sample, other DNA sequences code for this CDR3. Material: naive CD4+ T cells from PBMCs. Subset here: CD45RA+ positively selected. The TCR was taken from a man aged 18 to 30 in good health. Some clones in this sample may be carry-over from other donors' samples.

The CDR3 sequence: CASSLDGYQPQHF. The CDR3 coding sequence is TGCGCCAGCAGCCTTGACGGTTATCAGCCCCAGCATTTT. This chain joins TRBV5-1 and TRBJ1-5; D unresolved. The CDR3 has 13 amino acids. Per the germline V gene, CDR1 is SGHRS and CDR2 is YFSETQ. V was pared by 4 bases and J by 5 bases, with 10 bases between.